This entry lists 13 T cell receptor beta chains sequenced from one sample in a study of blood T cell repertoires in COVID-19. This table comes from immunoSEQ multiplex PCR, and its TCRdb copy is limited to in-frame clones, with some not included. The sample holds about 51,000 clones, 80% to 95% seen once. Specimen: peripheral blood. These receptors were obtained from a man aged 50 to 60 with acute or convalescent COVID-19.

V usage is TRBV3-1 (or the pseudogene TRBV3-2) and J usage is TRBJ2-7; 7 nucleotides agree with TRBD1. This CDR3 region has 15 residues. Germline assignment: CDR1 LGHDT and CDR2 YNNKEL (reference sequence). V was clipped by 1 base and J by 5 bases; unmatched bases: 8. CDR3 protein: CASSQGDRAKDEQYF. For the CDR3, the DNA is TGTGCCAGCAGCCAAGGGGACAGAGCCAAGGACGAGCAGTACTTC.

The CDR3 sequence: CASSLASGGNTEAFF. CDR3 coding DNA: TGCGCCAGCAGCTTGGCGTCAGGGGGGAACACTGAAGCTTTCTTT. V and J are TRBV5-1 and TRBJ1-1; 7 bases align to TRBD1. Trimming took 0 bases from V and 1 from J; bases not matched to a gene: 3. The germline CDR1 and CDR2 sequences are SGHRS and YFSETQ. This CDR3 region has 15 residues.

The J gene is TRBJ2-3, the V gene TRBV11-2, with TRBD2 matching over 8 bases. The CDR3 extends over 15 amino acids. Germline values: CDR1 SGHAT, CDR2 FQNNGV. V shed 3 bases and J 2 bases; nucleotides not matched to a gene: 4. CDR3 protein: CASSFGTRFTDTQYF. Written as DNA, the CDR3 is TGTGCCAGCAGCTTTGGGACTAGATTCACAGATACGCAGTATTTT.

The chain employs TRBV18 and TRBJ2-2, with 7 bases identical to TRBD2. V shed 2 bases and J 7 bases; nucleotides not matched to a gene: 4. This CDR3 has 14 amino acids. Per germline, CDR1 KGHSH and CDR2 LQKENI. The CDR3 loop reads CASSPFSGGGELFF. The CDR3 DNA reads TGTGCCAGCTCACCATTTTCGGGAGGCGGGGAGCTGTTTTTT.

The chain carries TRBV23-1 and TRBJ2-1; 8 positions match TRBD2. TRBV23-1 is an ORF, and what it does is uncertain. This CDR3 comprises 15 residues. The ends lost 7 bases at V and 4 bases at J; junction bases unmatched: 9. The CDR3 here is CASKIGRGVYNEQFF. The CDR3 DNA reads TGCGCCAGCAAGATAGGGCGGGGGGTTTACAATGAGCAGTTCTTC.

The gene calls are TRBV7-9 and TRBJ1-1; D unresolved. Trimming pared 1 base from V and 6 bases from J, leaving 12 bases between. The CDR3 contains 14 residues. Germline CDR1 is SEHNR and CDR2 is FQNEAQ (reference sequence). The DNA for the CDR3 is TGTGCCAGCAGCTTAGTGGGCGCTTTATCTGAAGCTTTCTTT. As protein: CASSLVGALSEAFF.

V and J are TRBV18 and TRBJ1-4; D might be TRBD1 (5 bases). The germline V and J ends were trimmed by 4 bases and 8 bases, with 11 bases remaining between them. The CDR3 totals 13 residues. Germline CDR1 is KGHSH and CDR2 is LQKENI. The CDR3 sequence is CASSRGTNEKLFF. CDR3 nucleotides: TGTGCCAGCTCACGCGGGACCAACGAAAAACTGTTTTTT.

This sequence joins TRBV3-1 (or the pseudogene TRBV3-2) and TRBJ1-5; D possibly corresponds to TRBD1 (6 bases). Germline CDR1 reads LGHDT; CDR2 reads YNNKEL (reference sequence). The CDR3 totals 13 residues. V lost 4 bases to trimming and J lost 4 bases, with 8 bases between them. The DNA of the CDR3 is TGTGCCAGCAGCCGACAGGTTAATCAGCCCCAGCATTTT. This translates into CASSRQVNQPQHF.

The chain couples TRBV7-2 to TRBJ1-1, with 7 bases that match TRBD1. The germline gives CDR1 SGHTA, CDR2 FQGNSA. V lost 5 bases, J lost 4 bases, and 10 bases stayed unmatched. The CDR3 consists of 15 residues. The CDR3 DNA is TGTGCCAGCAGCCTCCCGACAGGGTGGGGCACTGAAGCTTTCTTT. Protein: CASSLPTGWGTEAFF.

V gene TRBV5-1 combines with J gene TRBJ2-3; no clear D. Germline V lookup: CDR1 SGHRS, CDR2 YFSETQ. Deletions cut 2 bases from V and 5 bases from J, with 12 bases between. This CDR3 comprises 14 residues. Here the CDR3 reads CASSFAYGLDTQYF. The CDR3, as DNA: TGCGCCAGCAGCTTTGCGTACGGGTTAGATACGCAGTATTTT. Complete variable domain (other parts from reference TRBV5-1 and TRBJ2-3): KAGVTQTPRYLIKTRGQQVTLSCSPISGHRSVSWYQQTPGQGLQFLFEYFSETQRNKGNFPGRFSGRQFSNSRSEMNVSTLELGDSALYLCASSFAYGLDTQYFGPGTRLTVL.

CDR3 bases: TGTGCCACCGGACTAGCGGGAAGCACAGATACGCAGTATTTT. Translating gives CATGLAGSTDTQYF. The chain has TRBV24-1 and TRBJ2-3; the match to TRBD2 covers 12 bases. With 9 bases clipped from V and 0 bases from J, the junction kept 0 bases outside the gene matches. CDR1 KGHDR and CDR2 SFDVKD come from the germline V gene. This CDR3 region has 14 residues.

CDR3 in amino acids: CTSSHNMGLDVGCNEQFF. For the CDR3, the DNA is TGCACCAGCAGCCATAATATGGGACTAGATGTTGGGTGCAATGAGCAGTTCTTC. The rearrangement joins TRBV1 to TRBJ2-1; TRBD2, the table's D call, was not compared with the DNA. TRBV1 is designated a pseudogene. The CDR3 is made up of 18 amino acids.

V is TRBV3-1 (or the pseudogene TRBV3-2) and J is TRBJ1-2; TRBD1 matches at 9 bases. The CDR3 consists of 13 residues. CDR1 and CDR2 from the germline V gene are LGHDT and YNNKEL (reference sequence). Trimming cost V 6 bases and J 4 bases; bases outside gene matches: 3. CDR3 nucleotides: TGTGCCAGCAGGGACAGGGGTGGCTATGGCTACACCTTC. Residues: CASRDRGGYGYTF.